This T cell receptor beta chain appears in the sequencing data of a study of blood T cells in healthy people across ages. Study-wide findings and caveats: Estimates of diversity drawn from one million T cells were considered underestimates.

A second PCR, run for about 6 to 11 cycles, used a sample-barcoded 5' primer plus a J-beta primer mix. Template switching added a 12-random-nucleotide identifier to every cDNA molecule. TCRdb redid the calling of the 5' RACE reads with MiXCR, one entry per CDR3 protein. The sample lists 800,000 to 950,000 distinct CDR3 sequences; about 37% were seen once. There are 12 residues in the CDR3. V shed 4 bases and J shed 8 bases, with 14 bases lying between them. Germline-derived CDR1 and CDR2 are SQVTM and ANQGSEA. In its sample, this clonotype was seen a few times. Its antigen is as yet unknown. The clonotype comes from a young man in good health. The sample was blood. The chain carries TRBV29-1 and TRBJ1-2; D is perhaps TRBD1 (6 bases). The CDR3 bases are TGCAGCGTTGGGGGGCAGCAACACGGCTACACCTTC. Translation gives CSVGGQQHGYTF.